This T cell receptor beta chain was profiled in a study of blood T cell repertoires in COVID-19. Assignment of participants to cohorts was predicated upon participant-reported clinical history. Donors in Cohort 3 counted as recovered after two negative PCRs, clearance, or symptom resolution. TCRdb keeps only in-frame clones here, not all; method: immunoSEQ multiplex PCR. The data hold roughly 280,000 clones, with roughly 91% observed a single time. The specimen sequenced was PBMCs or T cells enriched from blood (not recorded which). The clonotype originates from a woman in her sixties who had recovered from COVID-19.

The DNA for the CDR3 is TGCGCCAGCAGCTTGGACCCCGGGGGACAAGAGACCCAGTACTTC. As protein: CASSLDPGGQETQYF. J is TRBJ2-5 and V is TRBV5-1, with a weak D call TRBD2 (6 bases). Germline V gives CDR1 SGHRS, CDR2 YFSETQ. With 0 bases removed from V and 2 bases from J, the gap between germline ends came to 11 bases. The CDR3 contains 15 residues.